This T cell receptor (beta chain) was documented in a study of blood T cell repertoires in COVID-19. There are a few counts of this clone. Sequencing was performed with immunoSEQ multiplex PCR; in TCRdb, only in-frame clones are kept and a portion is missing. The sample consists of around 130,000 clones, roughly 80% of them appearing once. The specimen sequenced was peripheral blood. The TCR originated in a woman aged 25 to 45 who had recovered from COVID-19.

CDR3 sequence (DNA): TGCGCCAGCAGCCAACACAGGGGGCCCGGGGAAAAACTGTTTTTT. Protein sequence: CASSQHRGPGEKLFF. The rearrangement joins TRBV4-1 to TRBJ1-4, with 9 nucleotides matching TRBD1. The CDR3 consists of 15 residues. The junction had 6 bases not matched to a gene; V was cut back by 2 bases and J by 8 bases. The germline gives CDR1 MGHRA, CDR2 YSYEKL.